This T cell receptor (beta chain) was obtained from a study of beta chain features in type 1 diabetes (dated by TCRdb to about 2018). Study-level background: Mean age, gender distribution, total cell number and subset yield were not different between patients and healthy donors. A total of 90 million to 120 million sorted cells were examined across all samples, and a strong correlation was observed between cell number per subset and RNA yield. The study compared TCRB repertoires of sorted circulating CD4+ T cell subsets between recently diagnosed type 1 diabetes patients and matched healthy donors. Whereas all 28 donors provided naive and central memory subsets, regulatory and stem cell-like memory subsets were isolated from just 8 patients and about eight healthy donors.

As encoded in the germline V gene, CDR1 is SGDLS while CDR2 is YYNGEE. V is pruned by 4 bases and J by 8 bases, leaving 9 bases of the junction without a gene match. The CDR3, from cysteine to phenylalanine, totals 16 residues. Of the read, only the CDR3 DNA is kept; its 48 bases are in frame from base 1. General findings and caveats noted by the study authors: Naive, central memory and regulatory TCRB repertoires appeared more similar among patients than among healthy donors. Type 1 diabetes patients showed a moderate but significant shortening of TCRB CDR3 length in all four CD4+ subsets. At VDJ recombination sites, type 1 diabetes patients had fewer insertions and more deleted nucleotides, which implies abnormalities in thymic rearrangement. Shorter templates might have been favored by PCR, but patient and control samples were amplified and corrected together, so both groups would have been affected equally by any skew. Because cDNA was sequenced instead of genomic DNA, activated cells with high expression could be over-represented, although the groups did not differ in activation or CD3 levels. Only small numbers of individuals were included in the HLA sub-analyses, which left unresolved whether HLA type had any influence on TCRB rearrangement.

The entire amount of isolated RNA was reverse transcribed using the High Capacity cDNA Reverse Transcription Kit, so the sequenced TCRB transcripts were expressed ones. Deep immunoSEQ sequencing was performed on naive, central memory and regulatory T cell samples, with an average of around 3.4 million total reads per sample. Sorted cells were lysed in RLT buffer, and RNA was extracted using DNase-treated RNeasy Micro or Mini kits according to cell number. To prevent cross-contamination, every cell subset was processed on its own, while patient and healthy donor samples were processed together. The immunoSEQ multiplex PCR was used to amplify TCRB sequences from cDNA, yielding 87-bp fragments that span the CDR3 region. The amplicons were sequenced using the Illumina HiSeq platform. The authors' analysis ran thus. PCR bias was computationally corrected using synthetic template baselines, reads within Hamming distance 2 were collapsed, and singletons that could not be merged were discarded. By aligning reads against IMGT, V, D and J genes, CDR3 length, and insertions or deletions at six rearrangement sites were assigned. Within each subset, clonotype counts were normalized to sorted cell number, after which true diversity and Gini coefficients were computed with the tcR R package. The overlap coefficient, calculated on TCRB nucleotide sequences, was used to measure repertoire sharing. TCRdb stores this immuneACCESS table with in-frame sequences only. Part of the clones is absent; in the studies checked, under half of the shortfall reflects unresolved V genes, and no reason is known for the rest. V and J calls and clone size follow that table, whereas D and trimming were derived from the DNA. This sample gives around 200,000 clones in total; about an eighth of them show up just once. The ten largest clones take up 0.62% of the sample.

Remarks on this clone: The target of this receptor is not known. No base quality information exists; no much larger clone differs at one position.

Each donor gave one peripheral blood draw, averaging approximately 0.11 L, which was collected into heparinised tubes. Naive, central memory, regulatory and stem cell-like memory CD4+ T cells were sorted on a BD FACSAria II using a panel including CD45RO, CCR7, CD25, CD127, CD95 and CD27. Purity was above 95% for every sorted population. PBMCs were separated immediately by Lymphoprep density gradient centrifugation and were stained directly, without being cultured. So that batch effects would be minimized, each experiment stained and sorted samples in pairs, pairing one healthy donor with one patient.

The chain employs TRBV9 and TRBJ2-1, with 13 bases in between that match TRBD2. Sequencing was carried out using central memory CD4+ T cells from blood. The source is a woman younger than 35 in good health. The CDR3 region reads CASSPQPGLAGHEQFF. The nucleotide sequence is TGTGCCAGCAGCCCACAGCCGGGACTAGCGGGACATGAGCAGTTCTTC.